The clone carrying this TCR beta chain occurred once. The V gene lost 6 bases and the J gene lost 3 bases, with 5 bases spanning the gap. In germline, CDR1 is DFQATT, CDR2 SNEGSKA (reference sequence). CDR3 length: 10 amino acids. Profiled with immunoSEQ multiplex PCR; TCRdb holds only in-frame clones, not every one. In the table there are roughly 30,000 clones, 70% to 90% of which are singletons. The source of the sample is a study of STAT5B mutations in CD4+ large granular lymphocyte leukemia. The sample was CD4+ T cells from blood buffy coats. The J gene is TRBJ1-2, the V gene TRBV20-1, with D hard to call. This sequence was found in a human donor in good health. The CDR3 sequence is CSAAYYGYTF. As DNA, the CDR3 is TGCAGTGCGGCATACTATGGCTACACCTTC.